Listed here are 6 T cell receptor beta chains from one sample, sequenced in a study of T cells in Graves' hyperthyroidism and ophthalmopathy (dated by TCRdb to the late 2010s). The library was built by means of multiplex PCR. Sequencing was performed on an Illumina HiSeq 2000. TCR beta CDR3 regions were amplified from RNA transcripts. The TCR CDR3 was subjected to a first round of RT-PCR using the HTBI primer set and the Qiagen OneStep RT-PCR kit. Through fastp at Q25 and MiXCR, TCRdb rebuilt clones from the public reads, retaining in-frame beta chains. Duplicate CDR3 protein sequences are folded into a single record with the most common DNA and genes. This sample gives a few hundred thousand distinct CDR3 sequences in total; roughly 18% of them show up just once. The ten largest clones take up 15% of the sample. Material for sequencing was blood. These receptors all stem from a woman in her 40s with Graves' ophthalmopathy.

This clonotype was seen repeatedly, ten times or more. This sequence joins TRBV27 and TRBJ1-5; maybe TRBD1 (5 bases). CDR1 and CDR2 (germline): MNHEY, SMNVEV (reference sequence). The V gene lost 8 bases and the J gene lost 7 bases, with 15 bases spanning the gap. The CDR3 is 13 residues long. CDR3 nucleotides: TGTGCCAGCGCCCAGGGTGTTCGGCAGCCCCAGCATTTT. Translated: CASAQGVRQPQHF.

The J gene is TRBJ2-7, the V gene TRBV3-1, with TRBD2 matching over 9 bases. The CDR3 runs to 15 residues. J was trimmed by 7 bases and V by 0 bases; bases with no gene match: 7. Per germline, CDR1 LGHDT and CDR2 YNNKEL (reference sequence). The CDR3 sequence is CASSQDSLAGKEQYF. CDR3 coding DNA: TGTGCCAGCAGCCAAGATAGCCTAGCGGGAAAAGAGCAGTACTTC.

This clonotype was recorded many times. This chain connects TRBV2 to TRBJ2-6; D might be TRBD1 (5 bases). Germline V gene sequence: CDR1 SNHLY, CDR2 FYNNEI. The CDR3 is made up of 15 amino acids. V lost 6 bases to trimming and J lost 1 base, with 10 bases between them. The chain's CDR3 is CASRRQQSGANVLTF. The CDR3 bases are TGTGCCAGCAGGCGACAGCAATCTGGGGCCAACGTCCTGACTTTC.

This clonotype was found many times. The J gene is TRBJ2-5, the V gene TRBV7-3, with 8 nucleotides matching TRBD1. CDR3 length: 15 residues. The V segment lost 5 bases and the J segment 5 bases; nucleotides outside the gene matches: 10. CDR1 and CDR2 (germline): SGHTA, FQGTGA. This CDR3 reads CASSQGQAARETQYF. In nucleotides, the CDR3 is TGTGCCAGCAGCCAGGGACAGGCGGCAAGGGAGACCCAGTACTTC.

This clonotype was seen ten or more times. The CDR3 reads CAWKTVNTGELFF. In DNA form, the CDR3 reads TGTGCCTGGAAGACGGTGAACACCGGGGAGCTGTTTTTT. This rearrangement joins TRBV30 to TRBJ2-2; D is uncertain. V lost 4 bases and J 1 base, leaving 7 bases between the germline ends. The CDR3 has 13 amino acids. From germline, CDR1 is GTSNPN and CDR2 SVGIG (reference sequence).

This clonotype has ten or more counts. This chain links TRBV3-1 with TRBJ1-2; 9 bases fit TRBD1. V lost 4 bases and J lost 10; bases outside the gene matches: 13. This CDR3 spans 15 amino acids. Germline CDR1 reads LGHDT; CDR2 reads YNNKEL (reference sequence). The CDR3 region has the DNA TGTGCCAGCAGCCCTGCCGGGACAGGGCATTTAGACTACACCTTC. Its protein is CASSPAGTGHLDYTF.